The 8 T cell receptor beta chains in this list originate from one sample, sequenced in a study of cytomegalovirus exposure and HLA in healthy donors. The PCR had 60 Vbeta and 13 Jbeta primers. Profiling relied on immunoSEQ multiplex PCR, and the TCRdb table lists in-frame clones only, not all of them. The sample has some 150,000 clones, 80% seen once. The sequenced material came from PBMCs. These receptors were collected from a young man in good health and CMV-seronegative.

V gene TRBV18 combines with J gene TRBJ1-4, with D possibly being TRBD1 (5 bases). Trimming took off 1 base at V and 2 bases at J, with 5 bases between the two ends. Germline V lookup: CDR1 KGHSH, CDR2 LQKENI. This CDR3 region has 14 residues. Here the CDR3 reads CASSPQGTNEKLFF. The DNA for the CDR3 is TGTGCCAGCTCACCACAGGGGACTAATGAAAAACTGTTTTTT.

V gene TRBV5-1 combines with J gene TRBJ2-1; weak D call: TRBD1 (6 bases). The ends were cut back, 2 bases at V and 0 bases at J, with 9 bases in the middle. There are 15 residues in the CDR3. Looked up from germline, CDR1 is SGHRS and CDR2 is YFSETQ. The CDR3 sequence: CASSLGQSSYNEQFF. The CDR3 DNA is TGCGCCAGCAGCTTAGGACAGAGCTCCTACAATGAGCAGTTCTTC.

This clone was recorded a few times. The CDR3 loop is CASSLVHTDTQYF. The CDR3 DNA is TGTGCCAGCAGCTTAGTTCACACAGATACGCAGTATTTT. The rearrangement joins TRBV7-2 to TRBJ2-3; D unresolved. The CDR3 spans 13 residues. In germline, CDR1 is SGHTA, CDR2 FQGNSA. V was trimmed by 1 base and J by 2 bases, leaving 4 bases between them.

The chain uses TRBV19 and TRBJ1-2, with D perhaps matching TRBD1 (5 bases). This CDR3 has 12 amino acids. The germline gives CDR1 LNHDA, CDR2 SQIVND (reference sequence). The V gene lost 8 bases and the J gene lost 9 bases, with 16 bases spanning the gap. The CDR3 coding sequence is TGTGCCAGTGGCCCGAACAGGAGAAGCTACACCTTC. Protein sequence: CASGPNRRSYTF.

The J gene is TRBJ2-1, the V gene TRBV10-2; 8 nucleotides agree with TRBD1. From germline, CDR1 is WSHSY and CDR2 SAAADI. The CDR3 totals 13 residues. The V gene end was trimmed by 6 bases and the J gene end by 10 bases; junction bases not matched to a gene: 8. The CDR3 here is CASRIQGAGEQFF. The CDR3, as DNA: TGCGCCAGCAGAATCCAGGGGGCTGGAGAGCAGTTCTTC.

The table lists this clone with a few counts. The chain couples TRBV9 to TRBJ1-4; no reliable D call. Trimming stripped 0 bases from V and 6 bases from J, with 9 bases between. The CDR3 runs to 14 residues. Germline CDR1 and CDR2: SGDLS and YYNGEE. CDR3 sequence: CASSVEGRDEKLFF. CDR3 bases: TGTGCCAGCAGCGTAGAAGGGAGGGATGAAAAACTGTTTTTT.

V and J are TRBV27 and TRBJ1-1, with 8 bases identical to TRBD1. V lost 6 bases and J lost 5; bases outside the gene matches: 17. The CDR3 runs to 17 residues. Per the germline V gene, CDR1 is MNHEY and CDR2 is SMNVEV (reference sequence). In nucleotides, the CDR3 is TGTGCCAGCAGCCCTTCCTACCCCAGGGGGCGTGAAACTGAAGCTTTCTTT. Its protein is CASSPSYPRGRETEAFF.

DNA of the CDR3: TGTGCCAGTGGAGATACGGGAAAAAATGAGCAGTTCTTC. Protein: CASGDTGKNEQFF. The chain carries TRBV19 and TRBJ2-1; D may be TRBD2 (5 bases). From germline, CDR1 is LNHDA and CDR2 SQIVND (reference sequence). The CDR3 has 13 amino acids. V lost 8 bases, J lost 7 bases, and 15 bases lay in between.